The 2 T cell receptor beta chains presented below share a single source sample, sequenced in a study of T-cell memory formation after mild COVID-19. MiXCR was run by TCRdb on the 5' RACE reads, yielding one entry per CDR3 protein. Of fewer than 150,000 distinct CDR3 sequences listed, 5% to 6.5% were seen once; the top ten hold 2% to 2.5%. The sequenced sample consisted of PBMCs or a T cell subset sorted from them (not recorded which). The receptors here all came from an adult woman who had mild COVID-19 (a few samples of this study predate the infection). Cell type and time point are not known.

This clonotype was observed a few times. The chain recombines TRBV6-5 with TRBJ2-5; the D is unclear. CDR3 length: 14 residues. The germline V and J ends were trimmed by 0 bases and 4 bases, with 9 bases remaining between them. The germline CDR1 and CDR2 sequences are MNHEY and SVGAGI. CDR3 coding DNA: TGTGCCAGCAGTTACTCGTCTTCAGGAGAGACCCAGTACTTC. Protein: CASSYSSSGETQYF.

This clonotype was recorded many times. The V call is TRBV20-1, the J call TRBJ2-1; 9 bases match TRBD2. The CDR3 has 19 residues. Looked up from germline, CDR1 is DFQATT and CDR2 is SNEGSKA (reference sequence). V dropped 6 bases and J dropped 3; count of bases not matched to a gene: 21. CDR3 sequence: CSAEGGGQVGAGGYNEQFF. The CDR3 DNA follows: TGCAGTGCCGAGGGAGGTGGGCAGGTTGGAGCGGGAGGCTACAATGAGCAGTTCTTC.